A selection of T cell receptor beta chains follows, all from one sample in a study of a mutant IDH1 vaccine in newly diagnosed glioma. These receptors' antigens are unknown. Only in-frame clones appear in the TCRdb table, and some are missing; sequencing was by immunoSEQ multiplex PCR. This table holds tens of thousands of clones, roughly four fifths found once. The source was PBMCs, collected from a glioma patient whose treatment included an IDH1 peptide vaccine. These receptors were obtained from a man aged 35 to 55 with glioma. The CDR3 runs from the conserved cysteine through the conserved F or W. Fields, in order: J gene, V gene, CDR3 length, clone size, D gene, CDR3 protein, CDR3 DNA. The D gene is left open where the match is weak. Size values are once, few and many counts, or a class for expanded clones, and some rows have none.

J gene: TRBJ1-1
V gene: TRBV5-1
CDR3 length: 13
clone size: -
D gene: -
CDR3 protein: CASSLDTGNEAFF
CDR3 DNA: TGCGCCAGCAGCTTAGATACAGGGAATGAAGCTTTCTTT

J gene: TRBJ2-7
V gene: TRBV5-1
CDR3 length: 14
clone size: -
D gene: -
CDR3 protein: CASSLGLLSYEQYF
CDR3 DNA: TGCGCCAGCAGCTTGGGACTCCTCTCCTACGAGCAGTACTTC

J gene: TRBJ2-5
V gene: TRBV7-6
CDR3 length: 12
clone size: -
D gene: -
CDR3 protein: CASKGSGETQYF
CDR3 DNA: TGTGCCAGCAAGGGGAGCGGAGAGACCCAGTACTTC

J gene: TRBJ1-1
V gene: TRBV18
CDR3 length: 14
clone size: -
D gene: -
CDR3 protein: CASSPRGENTEAFF
CDR3 DNA: TGTGCCAGCTCCCCGAGGGGAGAGAACACTGAAGCTTTCTTT

J gene: TRBJ2-5
V gene: TRBV18
CDR3 length: 11
clone size: -
D gene: -
CDR3 protein: CASSSEETQYF
CDR3 DNA: TGTGCCAGCTCATCCGAAGAGACCCAGTACTTC

J gene: TRBJ1-1
V gene: TRBV5-1
CDR3 length: 12
clone size: -
D gene: -
CDR3 protein: CASRGDDTEAFF
CDR3 DNA: TGCGCCAGCAGAGGGGATGACACTGAAGCTTTCTTT

J gene: TRBJ2-6
V gene: TRBV18
CDR3 length: 18
clone size: -
D gene: -
CDR3 protein: CASSPPSVGLSGANVLTF
CDR3 DNA: TGTGCCAGCTCACCACCGTCCGTCGGACTCTCTGGGGCCAACGTCCTGACTTTC

J gene: TRBJ2-1
V gene: TRBV5-4
CDR3 length: 16
clone size: -
D gene: TRBD2
CDR3 protein: CASSLISLAGVFEQFF
CDR3 DNA: TGTGCCAGCAGCTTGATTTCACTAGCGGGAGTCTTTGAGCAGTTCTTC

J gene: TRBJ1-1
V gene: TRBV11-3
CDR3 length: 14
clone size: -
D gene: -
CDR3 protein: CASKLYRENTEAFF
CDR3 DNA: TGTGCCAGCAAATTATACCGGGAGAACACTGAAGCTTTCTTT

J gene: TRBJ1-5
V gene: TRBV2
CDR3 length: 15
clone size: -
D gene: -
CDR3 protein: CASTPLRQSYQPQHF
CDR3 DNA: TGTGCCAGCACCCCCCTCCGACAAAGCTATCAGCCCCAGCATTTT

J gene: TRBJ2-1
V gene: TRBV2
CDR3 length: 14
clone size: -
D gene: -
CDR3 protein: CASSVRQRDNEQFF
CDR3 DNA: TGTGCCAGCAGTGTAAGACAGAGAGACAATGAGCAGTTCTTC

J gene: TRBJ2-3
V gene: TRBV6-4
CDR3 length: 13
clone size: -
D gene: -
CDR3 protein: CASSEWPTDTQYF
CDR3 DNA: TGTGCCAGCAGTGAGTGGCCCACAGATACGCAGTATTTT

J gene: TRBJ2-1
V gene: TRBV19
CDR3 length: 18
clone size: -
D gene: TRBD2
CDR3 protein: CASSIGGALAGVYNEQFF
CDR3 DNA: TGTGCCAGTAGTATAGGGGGGGCCCTAGCGGGAGTGTACAATGAGCAGTTCTTC

J gene: TRBJ1-5
V gene: TRBV28
CDR3 length: 19
clone size: medium-sized
D gene: TRBD1
CDR3 protein: CASSWIPGQGPVANQPQHF
CDR3 DNA: TGTGCCAGCAGCTGGATACCGGGACAGGGACCTGTGGCTAATCAGCCCCAGCATTTT

J gene: TRBJ2-5
V gene: TRBV5-1
CDR3 length: 16
clone size: -
D gene: -
CDR3 protein: CASSLEGRRWGETQYF
CDR3 DNA: TGCGCCAGCAGCTTGGAAGGGCGGAGGTGGGGAGAGACCCAGTACTTC

J gene: TRBJ2-5
V gene: TRBV18
CDR3 length: 13
clone size: -
D gene: -
CDR3 protein: CASSPERAETQYF
CDR3 DNA: TGTGCCAGCTCACCGGAGAGGGCCGAGACCCAGTACTTC

J gene: TRBJ1-4
V gene: TRBV9
CDR3 length: 14
clone size: -
D gene: TRBD1
CDR3 protein: CASSPRGGNEKLFF
CDR3 DNA: TGTGCCAGCAGCCCCAGGGGGGGGAATGAAAAACTGTTTTTT

J gene: TRBJ1-1
V gene: TRBV5-6
CDR3 length: 14
clone size: -
D gene: -
CDR3 protein: CASSLVSGATEAFF
CDR3 DNA: TGTGCCAGCAGCTTAGTTTCAGGGGCCACTGAAGCTTTCTTT

J gene: TRBJ2-3
V gene: TRBV5-1
CDR3 length: 16
clone size: -
D gene: -
CDR3 protein: CASSPQTPTSTDTQYF
CDR3 DNA: TGCGCCAGCAGCCCTCAGACACCCACTAGCACAGATACGCAGTATTTT

J gene: TRBJ1-2
V gene: TRBV11-2
CDR3 length: 16
clone size: -
D gene: TRBD1
CDR3 protein: CASSSLKTGHGYGYTF
CDR3 DNA: TGTGCCAGCAGCTCGCTTAAGACAGGGCACGGCTATGGCTACACCTTC

J gene: TRBJ1-5
V gene: TRBV28
CDR3 length: 14
clone size: -
D gene: -
CDR3 protein: CASSSTGTGQPQHF
CDR3 DNA: TGTGCCAGCAGTTCAACAGGAACTGGGCAGCCCCAGCATTTT

J gene: TRBJ2-3
V gene: TRBV5-1
CDR3 length: 15
clone size: -
D gene: TRBD2
CDR3 protein: CASSLASGVSNTQYF
CDR3 DNA: TGCGCCAGCAGCTTGGCTAGCGGGGTTTCAAATACGCAGTATTTT

J gene: TRBJ2-3
V gene: TRBV29-1
CDR3 length: 15
clone size: -
D gene: TRBD2
CDR3 protein: CSQEVLAGSTDTQYF
CDR3 DNA: TGCAGCCAGGAAGTACTAGCGGGAAGCACAGATACGCAGTATTTT